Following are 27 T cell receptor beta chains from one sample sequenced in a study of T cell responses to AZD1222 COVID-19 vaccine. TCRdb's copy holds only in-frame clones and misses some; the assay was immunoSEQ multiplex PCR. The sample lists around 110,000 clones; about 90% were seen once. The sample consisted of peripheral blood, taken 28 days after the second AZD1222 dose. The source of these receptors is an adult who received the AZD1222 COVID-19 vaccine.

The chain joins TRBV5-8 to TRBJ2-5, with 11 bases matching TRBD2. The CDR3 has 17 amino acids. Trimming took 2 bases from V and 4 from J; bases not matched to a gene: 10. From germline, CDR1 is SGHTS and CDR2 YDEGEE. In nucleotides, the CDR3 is TGTGCCAGCAGCTTCGGTCTAGCGGGAGGATCATCAGAGACCCAGTACTTC. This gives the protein CASSFGLAGGSSETQYF.

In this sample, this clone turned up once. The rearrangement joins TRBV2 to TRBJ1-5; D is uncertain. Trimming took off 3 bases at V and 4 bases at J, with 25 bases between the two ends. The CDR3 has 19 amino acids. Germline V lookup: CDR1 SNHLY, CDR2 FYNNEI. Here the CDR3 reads CASSESWFGEGRQNQPQHF. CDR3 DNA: TGTGCCAGCAGTGAGAGTTGGTTTGGAGAGGGCCGCCAGAATCAGCCCCAGCATTTT.

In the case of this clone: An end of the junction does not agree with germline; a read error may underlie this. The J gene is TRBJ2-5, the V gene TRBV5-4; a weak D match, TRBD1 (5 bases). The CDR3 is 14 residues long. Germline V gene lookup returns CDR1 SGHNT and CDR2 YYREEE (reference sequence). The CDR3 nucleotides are TGTGCCGGCAGCTTGGGGCAGGGTCGAGAGACCCAGTACTTC. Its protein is CAGSLGQGRETQYF.

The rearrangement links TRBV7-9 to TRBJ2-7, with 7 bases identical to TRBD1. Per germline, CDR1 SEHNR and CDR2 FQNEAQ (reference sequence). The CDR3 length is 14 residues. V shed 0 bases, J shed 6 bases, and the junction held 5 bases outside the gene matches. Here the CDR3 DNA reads TGTGCCAGCAGCTTAGCTTCTACAGGGGCCGAGCAGTACTTC. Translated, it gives CASSLASTGAEQYF.

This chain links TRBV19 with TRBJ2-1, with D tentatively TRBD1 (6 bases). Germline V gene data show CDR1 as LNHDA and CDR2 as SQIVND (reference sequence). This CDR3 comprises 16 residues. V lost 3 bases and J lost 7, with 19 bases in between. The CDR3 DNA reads TGTGCCAGTAGTATTGGGGGACATTTTTCTGCGAATGAGCAGTTCTTC. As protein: CASSIGGHFSANEQFF.

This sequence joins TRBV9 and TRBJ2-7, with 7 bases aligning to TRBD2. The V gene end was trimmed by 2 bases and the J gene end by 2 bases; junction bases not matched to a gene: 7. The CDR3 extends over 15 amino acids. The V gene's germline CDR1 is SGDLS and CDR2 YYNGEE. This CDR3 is CASSVGGSETYEQYF. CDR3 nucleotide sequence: TGTGCCAGCAGCGTCGGGGGGAGCGAAACCTACGAGCAGTACTTC.

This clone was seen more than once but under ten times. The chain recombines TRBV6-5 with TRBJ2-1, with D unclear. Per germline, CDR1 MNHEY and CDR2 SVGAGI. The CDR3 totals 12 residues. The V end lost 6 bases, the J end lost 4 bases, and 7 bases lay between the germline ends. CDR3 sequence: CASSPQYNEQFF. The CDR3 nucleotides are TGTGCCAGCAGCCCGCAATACAATGAGCAGTTCTTC.

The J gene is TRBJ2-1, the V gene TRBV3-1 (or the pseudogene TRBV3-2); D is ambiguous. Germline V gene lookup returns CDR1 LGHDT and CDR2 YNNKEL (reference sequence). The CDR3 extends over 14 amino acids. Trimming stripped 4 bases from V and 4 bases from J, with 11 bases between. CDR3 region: CASSRAGVYNEQFF. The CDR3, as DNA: TGTGCCAGCAGCCGAGCTGGGGTGTACAATGAGCAGTTCTTC.

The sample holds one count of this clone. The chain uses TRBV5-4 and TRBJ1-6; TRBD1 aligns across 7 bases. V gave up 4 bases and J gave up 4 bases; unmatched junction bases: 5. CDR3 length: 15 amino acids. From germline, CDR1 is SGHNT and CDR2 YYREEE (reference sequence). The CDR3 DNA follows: TGTGCCAGCAGCCGCGAGGGACAGTATAATTCACCCCTCCACTTT. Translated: CASSREGQYNSPLHF.

Here the CDR3 DNA reads TGCGCCAGCAGCTTGGTGGTGAGCTCCTATAATTCACCCCTCCACTTT. It yields the protein CASSLVVSSYNSPLHF. V and J are TRBV5-1 and TRBJ1-6; D is unclear. The V end lost 0 bases, the J end lost 0 bases, and 7 bases lay between the germline ends. Germline V CDR1 and CDR2: SGHRS, YFSETQ. The CDR3 contains 16 residues.

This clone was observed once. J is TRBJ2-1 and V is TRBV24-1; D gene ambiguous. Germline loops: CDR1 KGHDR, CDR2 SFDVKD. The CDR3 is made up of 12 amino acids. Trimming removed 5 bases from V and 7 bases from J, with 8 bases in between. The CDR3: CATSASVNEQFF. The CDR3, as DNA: TGTGCCACCAGTGCCAGCGTAAATGAGCAGTTCTTC.

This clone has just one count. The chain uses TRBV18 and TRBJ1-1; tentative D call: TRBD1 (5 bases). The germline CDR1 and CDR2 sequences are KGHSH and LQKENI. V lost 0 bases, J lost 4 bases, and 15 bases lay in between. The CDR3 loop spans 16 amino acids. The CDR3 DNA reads TGTGCCAGCTCACCACCTTTAGTCTGGGGGACCACTGAAGCTTTCTTT. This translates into CASSPPLVWGTTEAFF.

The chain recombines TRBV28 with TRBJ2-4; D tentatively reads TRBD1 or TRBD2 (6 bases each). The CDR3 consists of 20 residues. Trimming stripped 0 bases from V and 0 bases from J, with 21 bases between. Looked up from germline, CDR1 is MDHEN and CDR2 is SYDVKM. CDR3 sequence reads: CASSLWGGLSEILAKNIQYF. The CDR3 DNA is TGTGCCAGCAGTTTATGGGGGGGCCTAAGCGAAATTCTAGCCAAAAACATTCAGTACTTC.

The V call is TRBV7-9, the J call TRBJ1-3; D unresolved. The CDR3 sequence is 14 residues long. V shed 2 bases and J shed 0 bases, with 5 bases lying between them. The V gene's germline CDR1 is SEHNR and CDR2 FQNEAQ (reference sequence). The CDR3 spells CASSLSDSGNTIYF. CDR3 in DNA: TGTGCCAGCAGCTTATCAGACTCTGGAAACACCATATATTTT.

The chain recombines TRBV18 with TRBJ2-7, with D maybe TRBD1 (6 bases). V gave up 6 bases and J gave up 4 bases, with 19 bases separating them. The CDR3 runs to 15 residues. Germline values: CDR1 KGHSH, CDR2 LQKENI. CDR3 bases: TGTGCCAGCTCCACCCCGTCGGGCAGGGGATACGAGCAGTACTTC. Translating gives CASSTPSGRGYEQYF.

The CDR3 nucleotides are TGTGCCAGCAGTTGGTCGCCCTACAATGAGCAGTTCTTC. Its protein product is CASSWSPYNEQFF. This chain links TRBV28 with TRBJ2-1; D gene uncertain. V shed 4 bases and J shed 2 bases, with 6 bases lying between them. Germline V gene lookup returns CDR1 MDHEN and CDR2 SYDVKM. This CDR3 spans 13 amino acids.

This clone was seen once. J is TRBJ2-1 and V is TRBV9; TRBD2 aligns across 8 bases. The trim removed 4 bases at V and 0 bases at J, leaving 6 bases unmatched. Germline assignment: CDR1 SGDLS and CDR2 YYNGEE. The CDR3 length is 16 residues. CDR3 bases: TGTGCCAGCAGCTTTAGCGGGACTAGCTCCTACAATGAGCAGTTCTTC. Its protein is CASSFSGTSSYNEQFF.

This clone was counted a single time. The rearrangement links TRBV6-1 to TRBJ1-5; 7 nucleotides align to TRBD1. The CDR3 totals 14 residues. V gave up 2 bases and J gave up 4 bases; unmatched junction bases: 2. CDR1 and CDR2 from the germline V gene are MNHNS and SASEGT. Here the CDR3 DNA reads TGTGCCAGCAGTGAACGACAGGGTAATCAGCCCCAGCATTTT. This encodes CASSERQGNQPQHF.

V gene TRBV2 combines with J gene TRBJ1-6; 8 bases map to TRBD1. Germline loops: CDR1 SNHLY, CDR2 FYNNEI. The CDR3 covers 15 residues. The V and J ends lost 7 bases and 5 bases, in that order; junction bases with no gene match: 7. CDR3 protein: CASNSQGADNSPLHF. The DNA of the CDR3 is TGTGCCAGCAACTCCCAGGGGGCTGATAATTCACCCCTCCACTTT.

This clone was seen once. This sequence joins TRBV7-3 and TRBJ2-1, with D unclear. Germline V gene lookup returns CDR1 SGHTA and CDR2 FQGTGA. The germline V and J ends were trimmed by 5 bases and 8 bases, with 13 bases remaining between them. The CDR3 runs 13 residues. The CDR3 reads CASSPGPLDEQFF. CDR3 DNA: TGTGCCAGCAGCCCCGGTCCGTTGGATGAGCAGTTCTTC.

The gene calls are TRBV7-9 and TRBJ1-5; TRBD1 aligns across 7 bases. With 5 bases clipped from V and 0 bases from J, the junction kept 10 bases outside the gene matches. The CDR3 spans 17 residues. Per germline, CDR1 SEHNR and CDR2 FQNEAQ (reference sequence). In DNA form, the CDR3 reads TGTGCCAGCAGCAGGGACAGTAGCCCATATAGCAATCAGCCCCAGCATTTT. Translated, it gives CASSRDSSPYSNQPQHF.

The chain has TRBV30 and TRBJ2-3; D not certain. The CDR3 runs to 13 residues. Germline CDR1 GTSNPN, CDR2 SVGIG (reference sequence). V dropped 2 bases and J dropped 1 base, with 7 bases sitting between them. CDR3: CAWSPPGTDTQYF. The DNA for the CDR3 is TGTGCCTGGAGTCCCCCGGGCACAGATACGCAGTATTTT.

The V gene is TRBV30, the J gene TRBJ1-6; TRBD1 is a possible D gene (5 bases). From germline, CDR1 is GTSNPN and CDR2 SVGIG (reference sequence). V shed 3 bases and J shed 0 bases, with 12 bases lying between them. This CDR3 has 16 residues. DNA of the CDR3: TGTGCCTGGAGCGCAGCAGGGAGCTCCTATAATTCACCCCTCCACTTT. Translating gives CAWSAAGSSYNSPLHF. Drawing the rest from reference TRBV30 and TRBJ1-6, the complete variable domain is SQTIHQWPATLVQPVGSPLSLECTVEGTSNPNLYWYRQAAGRGLQLLFYSVGIGQISSEVPQNLSASRPQDRQFILSSKKLLLSDSGFYLCAWSAAGSSYNSPLHFGNGTRLTVT.

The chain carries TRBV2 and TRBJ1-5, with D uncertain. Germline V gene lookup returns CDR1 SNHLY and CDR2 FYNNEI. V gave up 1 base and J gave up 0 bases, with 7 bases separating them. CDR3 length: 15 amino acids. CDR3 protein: CASSEGAVSNQPQHF. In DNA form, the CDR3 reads TGTGCCAGCAGTGAAGGGGCAGTTAGCAATCAGCCCCAGCATTTT.

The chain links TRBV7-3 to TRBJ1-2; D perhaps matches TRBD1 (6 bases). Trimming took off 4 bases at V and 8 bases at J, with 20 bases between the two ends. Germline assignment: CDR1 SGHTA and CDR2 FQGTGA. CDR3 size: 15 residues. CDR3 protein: CASSSGTSPEEGYTF. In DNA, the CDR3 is TGTGCCAGCAGCTCAGGGACATCCCCTGAGGAAGGCTACACCTTC.

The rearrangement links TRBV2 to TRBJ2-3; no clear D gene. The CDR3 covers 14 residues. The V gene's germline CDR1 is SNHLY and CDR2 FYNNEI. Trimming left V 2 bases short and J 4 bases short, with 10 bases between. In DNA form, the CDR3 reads TGTGCCAGCAGTGAATTGGATCAAGCAGATACGCAGTATTTT. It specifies CASSELDQADTQYF.

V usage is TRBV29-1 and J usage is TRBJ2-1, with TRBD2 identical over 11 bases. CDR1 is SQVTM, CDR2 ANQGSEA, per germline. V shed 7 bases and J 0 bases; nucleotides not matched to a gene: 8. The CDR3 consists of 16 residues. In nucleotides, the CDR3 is TGCAGCGCTAGGGGACTAGCGGCAAGCTCCTACAATGAGCAGTTCTTC. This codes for CSARGLAASSYNEQFF.